One and the same sample provided the 29 T cell receptor beta chains below, sequenced in a study of beta chain features in type 1 diabetes (dated by TCRdb to the late 2010s). The library was produced with the immunoSEQ multiplex PCR assay. The entire isolated RNA was reverse transcribed using the High Capacity cDNA Reverse Transcription Kit, and thus expressed TCRB transcripts were sequenced. Not all clones reach the TCRdb copy of this immuneACCESS table, which keeps in-frame sequences only. Checked studies attribute under half of the gap to unresolved V genes and leave the rest unexplained. The sample profile shows 900,000 or so clones; 17% of them were found once. About 0.02% of the sample goes to the ten largest clones. The sample taken for sequencing was naive CD4+ T cells from blood. The cell subset or site label on this specimen signifies: true naive CD4+ T cells. These receptors were obtained from a woman younger than 35 in good health.

The V and J genes are TRBV6-5 and TRBJ2-2, with 11 positions matching TRBD2. This CDR3 has 15 amino acids. The J segment lost 1 base and the V segment lost 6 bases, leaving 1 base of the junction unmatched. Looked up from germline, CDR1 is MNHEY and CDR2 is SVGAGI. The CDR3 DNA sequence: TGTGCCAGCAGGGGGACTAGCGGGAACACCGGGGAGCTGTTTTTT. This codes for CASRGTSGNTGELFF.

This sequence joins TRBV28 and TRBJ1-2, with 8 bases identical to TRBD1. CDR1 is MDHEN and CDR2 is SYDVKM in the germline V gene. The CDR3 extends over 15 amino acids. J lost 2 bases, V lost 3 bases, and 5 bases had no gene match. CDR3 protein: CASSLQGARNYGYTF. The CDR3 coding sequence is TGTGCCAGCAGTTTGCAGGGGGCGCGGAACTATGGCTACACCTTC.

The rearrangement links TRBV2 to TRBJ2-7; 13 bases fit TRBD2. CDR1 and CDR2 from the germline V gene are SNHLY and FYNNEI. This CDR3 is 17 amino acids long. The V segment lost 5 bases and the J segment 2 bases; nucleotides outside the gene matches: 9. CDR3 residues: CASSRMTSGRFPYEQYF. CDR3 bases: TGTGCCAGCAGTCGGATGACTAGCGGGAGGTTCCCCTACGAGCAGTACTTC.

This chain joins TRBV9 and TRBJ2-1; TRBD2 aligns across 7 bases. Germline V CDR1 and CDR2: SGDLS, YYNGEE. V gave up 4 bases and J gave up 16 bases; unmatched junction bases: 17. The CDR3 runs to 14 residues. The DNA for the CDR3 is TGTGCCAGCAGCCAAATGACCGCCGGGACTACCCCCTTCTTC. Protein: CASSQMTAGTTPFF. The complete variable domain, with remaining parts taken from reference TRBV9 and TRBJ2-1, reads DSGVTQTPKHLITATGQRVTLRCSPRSGDLSVYWYQQSLDQGLQFLIQYYNGEERAKGNILERFSAQQFPDLHSELNLSSLELGDSALYFCASSQMTAGTTPFFGPGTRLTVL.

This clone was seen more than once but under ten times. The V and J genes are TRBV5-1 and TRBJ2-5, with D possibly being TRBD1 (6 bases). Germline CDR1 SGHRS, CDR2 YFSETQ. Trimming stripped 3 bases from V and 2 bases from J, with 11 bases between. The length of the CDR3 is 14 residues. The CDR3 spells CASSSTGKQETQYF. The DNA for the CDR3 is TGCGCCAGCAGCTCGACAGGAAAACAAGAGACCCAGTACTTC.

As DNA, the CDR3 is TGTGCCACCAGCAAGGGACGGCCAAATCAGCCCCAGCATTTT. Translated: CATSKGRPNQPQHF. The chain combines TRBV15 with TRBJ1-5; D is possibly TRBD1 (5 bases). The CDR3 consists of 14 residues. Germline-derived CDR1 and CDR2 are LNHNV and YYDKDF (reference sequence). With 4 bases removed from V and 4 bases from J, the gap between germline ends came to 11 bases.

In its sample, this clone was seen a few times. The gene calls are TRBV18 and TRBJ2-7, with D perhaps TRBD1 (5 bases). V lost 6 bases, J lost 1 base, and 10 bases lay in between. This CDR3 is built from 13 residues. Germline CDR1 KGHSH, CDR2 LQKENI. As DNA, the CDR3 is TGTGCCAGCTCTACTGGGGCGTCCTACGAGCAGTACTTC. Protein sequence: CASSTGASYEQYF.

The V and J genes are TRBV15 and TRBJ2-3, with a tentative D call TRBD2 (5 bases). Trimming shortened V by 4 bases and J by 4 bases, and 15 bases separated the two germline ends. CDR3 length: 15 amino acids. Germline V gene data show CDR1 as LNHNV and CDR2 as YYDKDF (reference sequence). CDR3 bases: TGTGCCACCAGCATAAGAGCGGAGGCGCCAGATACGCAGTATTTT. Amino acids: CATSIRAEAPDTQYF.

V gene TRBV7-2 combines with J gene TRBJ2-7; D is perhaps TRBD2 (6 bases). Germline CDR1 is SGHTA and CDR2 is FQGNSA. This CDR3 is built from 17 residues. V was clipped by 5 bases and J by 7 bases, with 27 bases between them. CDR3 in amino acids: CASSPRSRDGKAGEQYF. In nucleotides, the CDR3 is TGTGCCAGCAGCCCTCGGAGTAGGGACGGGAAGGCGGGGGAGCAGTACTTC.

This clone was counted only a few times. V gene TRBV5-1 combines with J gene TRBJ2-7, with TRBD2 as a possible D gene (6 bases). Trimming took off 4 bases at V and 7 bases at J, with 24 bases between the two ends. The CDR3 runs to 16 residues. CDR1 and CDR2 (germline): SGHRS, YFSETQ. Here the CDR3 reads CASSKVGTSGSGEQYF. For the CDR3, the DNA is TGCGCCAGCAGCAAGGTGGGGACTTCGGGATCTGGGGAGCAGTACTTC.

In its sample, this clone was seen a few times. The CDR3 loop reads CASSSPGQNNTGELFF. The CDR3 DNA reads TGTGCCAGCAGCTCGCCCGGACAGAATAACACCGGGGAGCTGTTTTTT. The V and J genes are TRBV7-8 and TRBJ2-2, with D possibly being TRBD1 (6 bases). CDR1 is SGHVS and CDR2 is FQNEAQ in the germline V gene. V was clipped by 4 bases and J by 2 bases, with 14 bases between them. The length of the CDR3 is 16 residues. Looking up the rest from reference TRBV7-8 and TRBJ2-2 gives the full variable domain: GAGVSQSPRYKVAKRGQDVALRCDPISGHVSLFWYQQALGQGPEFLTYFQNEAQLDKSGLPSDRFFAERPEGSVSTLKIQRTQQEDSAVYLCASSSPGQNNTGELFFGEGSRLTVL.

The rearrangement uses TRBV7-3 and TRBJ2-1, with 11 bases fitting TRBD2. This CDR3 is built from 16 residues. Germline V gene lookup returns CDR1 SGHTA and CDR2 FQGTGA. V dropped 3 bases and J dropped 8; count of bases not matched to a gene: 9. The CDR3 coding sequence is TGTGCCAGCAGCTTCCGATTAGCGGGAGGGCCCCATGAGCAGTTCTTC. It is translated as CASSFRLAGGPHEQFF.

This rearrangement joins TRBV5-4 to TRBJ2-7, with D uncertain. The CDR3 loop spans 15 amino acids. Germline CDR1 is SGHNT and CDR2 is YYREEE (reference sequence). V lost 0 bases, J lost 6 bases, and 16 bases lay in between. This CDR3 reads CASSLAAGAYSEQYF. For the CDR3, the DNA is TGTGCCAGCAGCTTGGCCGCAGGCGCGTACAGCGAGCAGTACTTC.

This clone was picked up many times. CDR3 amino acids: CASSSLPKGPEKLFF. In DNA, the CDR3 is TGTGCCAGCAGCTCATTACCCAAGGGGCCTGAAAAACTGTTTTTT. This rearrangement joins TRBV7-9 to TRBJ1-4; D may be TRBD1 (5 bases). Between the trimmed V and J ends, which lost 4 bases and 7 bases, there was a span of 16 bases. Germline values: CDR1 SEHNR, CDR2 FQNEAQ (reference sequence). The CDR3 contains 15 residues.

This clone was picked up a small number of times. The gene calls are TRBV7-9 and TRBJ1-6; D ambiguous. V was clipped by 2 bases and J by 7 bases, with 9 bases between them. Germline V gene lookup returns CDR1 SEHNR and CDR2 FQNEAQ (reference sequence). The CDR3 extends over 14 amino acids. As DNA, the CDR3 is TGTGCCAGCAGCTTACCTCCTTTCAATTCACCCCTCCACTTT. It is translated as CASSLPPFNSPLHF. The variable domain in full, with the rest retrieved from reference TRBV7-9 and TRBJ1-6, is DTGVSQNPRHKITKRGQNVTFRCDPISEHNRLYWYRQTLGQGPEFLTYFQNEAQLEKSRLLSDRFSAERPKGSFSTLEIQRTEQGDSAMYLCASSLPPFNSPLHFGNGTRLTVT.

This clone showed up just a few times. One junction end does not reproduce the germline sequence, and a read error may be involved. The chain couples TRBV7-7 to TRBJ1-3; D is uncertain. The CDR3 consists of 13 residues. Germline CDR1 reads SSHAT; CDR2 reads FNYEAQ (reference sequence). As DNA, the CDR3 is TGTGCTAGCAGCGAGGGAACTGGAAACACCATATATTTT. It encodes CASSEGTGNTIYF.

This chain links TRBV15 with TRBJ2-7; D remains ambiguous. V was pared by 1 base and J by 2 bases, with 12 bases between. This CDR3 spans 15 amino acids. In germline, CDR1 is LNHNV, CDR2 YYDKDF (reference sequence). The CDR3 is CATSRVLTGTYEQYF. The DNA of the CDR3 is TGTGCCACCAGCAGAGTCTTAACGGGCACCTACGAGCAGTACTTC.

J is TRBJ2-3 and V is TRBV29-1, with D unresolved. The length of the CDR3 is 12 residues. Germline lookup yields CDR1 SQVTM and CDR2 ANQGSEA. With 2 bases removed from V and 0 bases from J, the gap between germline ends came to 3 bases. Here the CDR3 DNA reads TGCAGCGTTGAAACTAGCACAGATACGCAGTATTTT. Translation: CSVETSTDTQYF.

This clone was seen more than once but under ten times. The chain employs TRBV4-3 and TRBJ2-7; no definite D call. The CDR3 consists of 13 residues. CDR1 and CDR2 (germline): LGHNA, YSLEER. V was clipped by 0 bases and J by 7 bases, with 10 bases between them. Written as DNA, the CDR3 is TGCGCCAGCAGCCAAGATCTAGGGTTGGAGCAGTACTTC. Translation gives CASSQDLGLEQYF.

The V call is TRBV7-2, the J call TRBJ2-1; TRBD2 matches 9 bases. Germline V lookup: CDR1 SGHTA, CDR2 FQGNSA. The CDR3 covers 16 residues. The V and J ends lost 1 base and 2 bases, in that order; junction bases with no gene match: 3. CDR3 bases: TGTGCCAGCAGCTTAGTTAGCGGGAGTGCCTACAATGAGCAGTTCTTC. Translated: CASSLVSGSAYNEQFF.

There are a few counts of this clone. One end of the junction varies from germline; a read error may be responsible. The V and J genes are TRBV7-2 and TRBJ2-6, with D possibly being TRBD2 (5 bases). CDR1 SGHTA and CDR2 FQGNSA come from the germline V gene. The length of the CDR3 is 17 residues. The CDR3 DNA sequence: TGTGCCAGCAGCCTAGCCCCGGCGAGGGCTGGGGCCAACGTCCTGACTTTC. Translated: CASSLAPARAGANVLTF.

The chain is built from TRBV7-9 and TRBJ2-3, with 9 nucleotides matching TRBD2. Germline values: CDR1 SEHNR, CDR2 FQNEAQ (reference sequence). V was pared by 1 base and J by 4 bases, with 6 bases of the junction left unmatched. The CDR3 runs 16 residues. The CDR3 bases are TGTGCCAGCAGCTTAGGGCCGGGACTAGCCGCAGATACGCAGTATTTT. Translated: CASSLGPGLAADTQYF.

This clone occurred many times. The V call is TRBV4-3, the J call TRBJ2-4, with D unresolved. The CDR3 extends over 15 amino acids. The V gene's germline CDR1 is LGHNA and CDR2 YSLEER. Deletions cut 2 bases from V and 5 bases from J, with 13 bases between. CDR3 nucleotides: TGCGCCAGCAGCCAACACCCGGAGATGCAAAACATTCAGTACTTC. Its translation is CASSQHPEMQNIQYF.

This clone has just a few counts. The DNA of the CDR3 is TGTGCCAGCAGTTCAGATAACACCGGGGAGCTGTTTTTT. Its protein is CASSSDNTGELFF. The chain links TRBV28 to TRBJ2-2; D remains unclear. CDR1 is MDHEN, CDR2 SYDVKM, per germline. V gave up 4 bases and J gave up 2 bases, with 5 bases separating them. This CDR3 has 13 residues.

This chain connects TRBV9 to TRBJ2-1; D tentatively fits TRBD1 or TRBD2 (6 bases each). The germline V gene has CDR1 SGDLS and CDR2 YYNGEE. The CDR3 sequence is 15 residues long. V was trimmed by 0 bases and J by 2 bases, leaving 9 bases between them. CDR3 in amino acids: CASSVEGGPYNEQFF. The CDR3 region has the DNA TGTGCCAGCAGCGTAGAGGGGGGACCCTACAATGAGCAGTTCTTC.

CDR3 bases: TGTGCCAGCAGTCCGGACAGGGTTCGGGGCGAGCAGTACTTC. Protein: CASSPDRVRGEQYF. J is TRBJ2-7 and V is TRBV2; 8 bases are shared with TRBD1. The germline CDR1 and CDR2 sequences are SNHLY and FYNNEI. V trimming: 5 bases; J trimming: 6 bases; junction bases outside the gene matches: 9. The CDR3 loop spans 14 amino acids.

In its sample, this clone was seen a few times. The CDR3 DNA sequence: TGTGCCAGCTCACCACCGAGCGGGGACGCTAGCACAGATACGCAGTATTTT. It translates to CASSPPSGDASTDTQYF. The rearrangement links TRBV18 to TRBJ2-3, with 7 bases that match TRBD2. J was trimmed by 0 bases and V by 0 bases; bases with no gene match: 6. CDR1 is KGHSH, CDR2 LQKENI, per germline. The CDR3 spans 17 residues.

J is TRBJ2-7 and V is TRBV7-9; no reliable D call. Trimming pared 4 bases from V and 0 bases from J, leaving 16 bases between. This CDR3 spans 16 amino acids. CDR1 SEHNR and CDR2 FQNEAQ come from the germline V gene (reference sequence). CDR3 nucleotides: TGTGCCAGCAGCTACCGGCCCGGCGGAGACTCCTACGAGCAGTACTTC. Its translation: CASSYRPGGDSYEQYF.

CDR3 loop: CSVSLGWGSSYEQYF. The CDR3 nucleotides are TGCAGCGTAAGCCTTGGGTGGGGGAGCTCCTACGAGCAGTACTTC. This chain uses TRBV29-1 with TRBJ2-5; D might be TRBD1 or TRBD2, each matching 5 bases. The J call may be in error: the DNA end matches TRBJ2-7 better. Germline V gives CDR1 SQVTM, CDR2 ANQGSEA. The CDR3 extends over 15 amino acids.